The clone carrying this T cell receptor (beta chain) appeared once. Antigen: not known. CDR1 and CDR2 from the germline V gene are SEHNR and FQNEAQ (reference sequence). V lost 5 bases to trimming and J lost 2 bases, with 15 bases between them. CDR3 length: 15 amino acids. This specimen comes from a study of T cell responses to AZD1222 COVID-19 vaccine. Overall study results and limits: Clonal diversity was possibly underestimated, and the donors were mostly white British, with more females.

The method was immunoSEQ multiplex PCR; TCRdb's version includes in-frame clones alone and lacks a portion of them. The sample has some 180,000 clones, about 87% seen once; the top ten hold about 6.1%. This TCR came from an adult in good health. The sample in question was peripheral blood, obtained on day 0 of AZD1222 vaccination. The genes are TRBV7-9 and TRBJ1-2, with unresolved D. DNA of the CDR3: TGTGCCAGCAGCGGGATCCAAGAAGACAACTATGGCTACACCTTC. It codes for CASSGIQEDNYGYTF. The complete variable domain, with remaining parts taken from reference TRBV7-9 and TRBJ1-2, reads DTGVSQNPRHKITKRGQNVTFRCDPISEHNRLYWYRQTLGQGPEFLTYFQNEAQLEKSRLLSDRFSAERPKGSFSTLEIQRTEQGDSAMYLCASSGIQEDNYGYTFGSGTRLTVV.